This is a list of T cell receptor beta chains from one sample in a study of T-cell reconstitution after alpha-beta-depleted transplantation in children. One entry per CDR3 protein, called by TCRdb with MiXCR from the PCR reads. The table has around 600,000 distinct CDR3 sequences, under 12% seen once. Sequencing used PBMCs from the stem cell graft donor, obtained from the stem cell graft. All receptors come from a human donor who donated a stem cell graft to a child with acute myeloid leukemia. The CDR3 runs from the conserved cysteine through the conserved F or W. D genes are given only for firm matches. Size tells how often a clone was seen (once, few, many) or the class of an expanded clone, and some rows leave it out.

cdr3_nt	cdr3_aa	j_call	d_call	v_call	clone_size
TGCAGTGCGCTGGTAAGCGGTCTGTCCTACGAGCAGTACTTC	CSALVSGLSYEQYF	TRBJ2-7	.	TRBV20-1	few
TGCAGCGTTGGGGGGGCAGAAGCTTTCTTT	CSVGGAEAFF	TRBJ1-1	.	TRBV29-1	few
TGCAGTGCCGGAACTAGCGGGAGTGTTGTTGAGCAGTTCTTC	CSAGTSGSVVEQFF	TRBJ2-1	TRBD2	TRBV20-1	many
TGTGCCAGCGGGACTAGCGGGAGCGCAGATACGCAGTATTTT	CASGTSGSADTQYF	TRBJ2-3	TRBD2	TRBV7-3	.
TGTGCCACCCAAGTCGGCCGAACAGCGAACACTGAAGCTTTCTTT	CATQVGRTANTEAFF	TRBJ1-1	.	TRBV5-4	many
TGTGCCAGCAGTTGGAGCGGGAGCAGTCGCACAGATACGCAGTATTTT	CASSWSGSSRTDTQYF	TRBJ2-3	TRBD2	TRBV6-2/TRBV6-3	.
TGTGCCAGCAACCCGGGACGGCAGAACACTGAAGCTTTCTTT	CASNPGRQNTEAFF	TRBJ1-1	.	TRBV6-2/TRBV6-3	many
TGTGCCAGCAGCAGGGACCTTCGATCACCCCTCCACTTT	CASSRDLRSPLHF	TRBJ1-6	.	TRBV7-9	few
TGCAGTGCTAGGGCTAGCGGGGAGACCCAGTACTTC	CSARASGETQYF	TRBJ2-5	TRBD2	TRBV20-1	.
TGTGCCAGCAGCCAAGATGGAATCGAGCAGTTCTTC	CASSQDGIEQFF	TRBJ2-1	.	TRBV4-2	few
TGTGCCAGCAGTTACTCGAAGGGGGGACCCTACGAGCAGTACTTC	CASSYSKGGPYEQYF	TRBJ2-7	.	TRBV6-5	many
TGTGCCAGCAGCCCGCCGGAGCCCCTCGGGTATGAGCAGTTCTTC	CASSPPEPLGYEQFF	TRBJ2-1	.	TRBV7-8	many
TGTGCCAGCAGCTTAGGTAGTGCGAACAGGGGCCTCCGGGAGACCCAGTACTTC	CASSLGSANRGLRETQYF	TRBJ2-5	TRBD1	TRBV7-6	many
TGCAGTGCTAGAGACGGGATCCACACAGATACGCAGTATTTT	CSARDGIHTDTQYF	TRBJ2-3	.	TRBV20-1	many
TGTGCCTGGAGTGTAGGAACCCAAGGGCGCAATCAGCCCCAGCATTTT	CAWSVGTQGRNQPQHF	TRBJ1-5	.	TRBV30	once
TGTGCCAGCACATTGGGACCGCCCTTCCACAATGAGCAGTTCTTC	CASTLGPPFHNEQFF	TRBJ2-1	.	TRBV7-3	many
TGTGCCAGCACCCAATACAGGGGGGCCTACGAGCAGTACTTC	CASTQYRGAYEQYF	TRBJ2-7	TRBD1	TRBV12-3/TRBV12-4	many
TGCAGTGCTCCTTGGGGGGACACTGGGGCCTACGAGCAGTACTTC	CSAPWGDTGAYEQYF	TRBJ2-7	.	TRBV20-1	.
TGTGCCAGCAGTTTAACTAGCAAGGATACGCAGTATTTT	CASSLTSKDTQYF	TRBJ2-3	.	TRBV12-3/TRBV12-4	many
TGTGCCAGCAGTTTAGGGTCCCGGAACCCCTACGAGCAGTACTTC	CASSLGSRNPYEQYF	TRBJ2-7	.	TRBV28	.
TGTGCCAGCAGCGTAAGCACCCGGACAGGGGGCTTGCAGTTCTTC	CASSVSTRTGGLQFF	TRBJ2-1	TRBD1	TRBV9	many
TGCAGCGGAGGGTTATTTGGCGGGGAGCTGTTTTTT	CSGGLFGGELFF	TRBJ2-2	.	TRBV29-1	many
TGCGCCAGCAGGCGGGAGAGGAGAGAGCAGTTCTTC	CASRRERREQFF	TRBJ2-1	TRBD2	TRBV5-1	.
TGTGCCAGCAGTTTAGGCCCGGGACTAGCGGGAGCAGGCAATGAGCAGTTCTTC	CASSLGPGLAGAGNEQFF	TRBJ2-1	TRBD2	TRBV27	many
TGCAGTGCTAGAGTTTCCGTCCGGGACAATGAGCAGTTCTTC	CSARVSVRDNEQFF	TRBJ2-1	.	TRBV20-1	.
TGTGCCAGCAGCGTATTACGACTAGCCGGGGAGCTGTTTTTT	CASSVLRLAGELFF	TRBJ2-2	.	TRBV9	few
TGTGCCTGGAGTCGTGGCGCGGGTTTACTTCCCTACAATGAGCAGTTCTTC	CAWSRGAGLLPYNEQFF	TRBJ2-1	.	TRBV30	.
TGCAGCGTTGAAGAGTTCGGGACAGCGACCATGAACACTGAAGCTTTCTTT	CSVEEFGTATMNTEAFF	TRBJ1-1	TRBD1	TRBV29-1	few
TGTGCCAGCAGCTTGGGACCACATCCCTACAATGAGCAGTTCTTC	CASSLGPHPYNEQFF	TRBJ2-1	.	TRBV7-2	many
TGTGCCAGCAGCCAAACTTCCCTAGCGGGAGGGAACCACGAGCAGTACTTC	CASSQTSLAGGNHEQYF	TRBJ2-7	TRBD2	TRBV4-2	.
TGCGCCAGCAGCCAAGACGGACTAGCGGGGGTCTACGAGCAGTACTTC	CASSQDGLAGVYEQYF	TRBJ2-7	TRBD2	TRBV4-3	few
TGTGCCAGCAGCATTGGGACTAAGCAAGAGACCCAGTACTTC	CASSIGTKQETQYF	TRBJ2-5	TRBD2	TRBV7-9	many
TGTGCCAGCAGTTTTGGGACCGGGACCTCGCTGGTGGGCTACACCTTC	CASSFGTGTSLVGYTF	TRBJ1-2	.	TRBV27	few
TGTGCCAGCAGAGCTCCCGTGACGGCAAGTTGGCGGGAGCAGTACTTC	CASRAPVTASWREQYF	TRBJ2-7	.	TRBV9	many
TGCAGCGTTGTTGATGGGACAGAGCAGTTCTTC	CSVVDGTEQFF	TRBJ2-1	.	TRBV29-1	many
TGCAGTGCCACCGCGTCCAGCGGGGTTAATCAAGAGACCCAGTACTTC	CSATASSGVNQETQYF	TRBJ2-5	TRBD2	TRBV20-1	many
TGTGCCAGCAGTTCCTCCTTGGGGACGCCCTCCTACGAGCAGTACTTC	CASSSSLGTPSYEQYF	TRBJ2-7	.	TRBV7-2	once
TGTGCCAGGGCCAATCATCAGGGAACTGAAGCTTTCTTT	CARANHQGTEAFF	TRBJ1-1	.	TRBV7-9	.
TGTGCCATCAGTGAGGGGCTCGTGGGACCTCAAGAGACCCAGTACTTC	CAISEGLVGPQETQYF	TRBJ2-5	.	TRBV10-3	many
TGTGCCAGCAGCGGGCTAGGCGGGAGGGGGGATGAGCAGTTCTTC	CASSGLGGRGDEQFF	TRBJ2-1	TRBD2	TRBV9	.
TGTGCCAGCAGCCCACGGGAGGGGGTAATCGGGGAGCTGTTTTTT	CASSPREGVIGELFF	TRBJ2-2	TRBD2	TRBV7-2	.
TGCGCCAGCAGCCAAGCGGCGGGAGGGATCACAGATACGCAGTATTTT	CASSQAAGGITDTQYF	TRBJ2-3	TRBD2	TRBV4-3	few
TGTGCCACGAACTCAGGGTTCGTCAATGAGCAGTTCTTC	CATNSGFVNEQFF	TRBJ2-1	.	TRBV7-9	.
TGCAGTGCTAGAGATGGGACTAGCGGTGCCTACGAGCAGTACTTC	CSARDGTSGAYEQYF	TRBJ2-7	TRBD2	TRBV20-1	many
TGTGCCAGCAGCTTAGATTTCCGGGGGACTGAAAAACTGTTTTTT	CASSLDFRGTEKLFF	TRBJ1-4	.	TRBV7-2	.
TGTGCCAGCAGTTACAGTGGCCTTACAACCGAGACTAGCGGCTACAATGAGCAGTTCTTC	CASSYSGLTTETSGYNEQFF	TRBJ2-1	TRBD2	TRBV6-2/TRBV6-3	few
TGTGCCACCAGCGGCCCCAGTGAGCAGTTCTTC	CATSGPSEQFF	TRBJ2-1	.	TRBV15	few
TGCAGCGTTGGGCGGGGGAGCTCCTACGAGCAGTACTTC	CSVGRGSSYEQYF	TRBJ2-7	TRBD2	TRBV29-1	many
TGTGCCAGCAAAAGACAGTATGGCTACACCTTC	CASKRQYGYTF	TRBJ1-2	.	TRBV2	few
TGCAGTGCTAGACCCTCCGAGGTGGGAGGAGAGACCCAGTACTTC	CSARPSEVGGETQYF	TRBJ2-5	.	TRBV20-1	once